The 8 T cell receptor beta chains below come from one sample, sequenced in a study of blood T cells in healthy people across ages. Alongside a J-beta primer mix, a sample-barcoded 5' primer served in a second PCR lasting about 7 to 11 cycles. TCRdb re-called the 5' RACE reads through MiXCR, storing one row per CDR3 protein. The sample has 650,000 to 800,000 distinct CDR3 sequences; 40% to 50% are singletons. Sequenced input: blood. These TCRs come from a man between 60 and 70 years old in good health.

The chain carries TRBV30 and TRBJ2-5; possible D gene TRBD2, 6 bases. V was clipped by 0 bases and J by 6 bases, with 11 bases between them. CDR1 and CDR2 (germline): GTSNPN, SVGIG (reference sequence). The CDR3 runs to 13 residues. The CDR3 loop is CAWSVHGGKTQYF. The CDR3 region has the DNA TGTGCCTGGAGTGTACACGGGGGTAAGACCCAGTACTTC.

The rearrangement uses TRBV7-9 and TRBJ2-7; TRBD1 is a possible D gene (6 bases). Trimming left V 1 base short and J 4 bases short, with 11 bases between. The CDR3 spans 14 residues. CDR1 SEHNR and CDR2 FQNEAQ come from the germline V gene (reference sequence). The CDR3 reads CASSLEYRAYEQYF. The CDR3 DNA follows: TGTGCCAGCAGCTTAGAGTACAGGGCTTACGAGCAGTACTTC. The variable domain in full, with the rest retrieved from reference TRBV7-9 and TRBJ2-7, is DTGVSQNPRHKITKRGQNVTFRCDPISEHNRLYWYRQTLGQGPEFLTYFQNEAQLEKSRLLSDRFSAERPKGSFSTLEIQRTEQGDSAMYLCASSLEYRAYEQYFGPGTRLTVT.

This sequence joins TRBV6-2 or TRBV6-3 and TRBJ1-2; no reliable D call. CDR1 and CDR2 from the germline V gene are MNHEY and SVGEGT. The CDR3 extends over 15 amino acids. V was pared by 7 bases and J by 1 base, with 16 bases between. For the CDR3, the DNA is TGTGCCAGCACCCCGCGCGCAGGACTTAACTATGGCTACACCTTC. It encodes CASTPRAGLNYGYTF.

In its sample, this clonotype was seen a few times. The V gene is TRBV6-2 or TRBV6-3, the J gene TRBJ1-5; D remains ambiguous. CDR1 MNHEY and CDR2 SVGEGT come from the germline V gene. V gave up 8 bases and J gave up 0 bases, with 8 bases separating them. CDR3 length: 13 amino acids. CDR3 in amino acids: CASRDGSNQPQHF. CDR3 DNA sequence: TGTGCCAGCCGAGACGGTAGCAATCAGCCCCAGCATTTT.

This chain joins TRBV20-1 and TRBJ2-1; 8 bases agree with TRBD1. Germline loops: CDR1 DFQATT, CDR2 SNEGSKA (reference sequence). Unmatched junction bases numbered 7, after V lost 3 bases and J lost 0 bases. The CDR3 spans 16 residues. The chain's CDR3 is CSARAGTGSSYNEQFF. The CDR3 DNA is TGCAGTGCTAGGGCCGGGACAGGAAGCTCCTACAATGAGCAGTTCTTC.

The gene calls are TRBV7-9 and TRBJ2-3; D not certain. Per the germline V gene, CDR1 is SEHNR and CDR2 is FQNEAQ (reference sequence). Trimming stripped 5 bases from V and 0 bases from J, with 12 bases between. CDR3 size: 15 residues. CDR3 nucleotide sequence: TGTGCCAGCAGCCCACACACACCTAGCACAGATACGCAGTATTTT. As protein: CASSPHTPSTDTQYF.

This clonotype was picked up a small number of times. The chain carries TRBV7-8 and TRBJ2-7, with TRBD1 as a possible D gene (5 bases). This CDR3 region has 15 residues. Trimming removed 5 bases at V and 2 bases at J, with 16 bases between. Germline V gene lookup returns CDR1 SGHVS and CDR2 FQNEAQ. This CDR3 reads CASSRTRTKPYEQYF. The CDR3 DNA sequence: TGTGCCAGCAGCCGAACCCGGACAAAGCCCTACGAGCAGTACTTC.

Comments on this clonotype: A much more abundant neighbour one base away suggests this may be a read error. V is TRBV12-3 or TRBV12-4 and J is TRBJ2-7, with D perhaps TRBD1 (6 bases). The CDR3 sequence is 14 residues long. The V gene lost 8 bases and the J gene lost 2 bases, with 16 bases spanning the gap. As DNA, the CDR3 is TGTGCCAGCGGTGTAGGGACATCGACCTACGAGCAGTACTTC. This sequence encodes CASGVGTSTYEQYF.